Listed here are 9 T cell receptor beta chains from one sample, sequenced in a study of Graves' ophthalmopathy and Graves' hyperthyroidism. The sequenced template was RNA, covering the TCR beta CDR3 region. First-round RT-PCR employed HTBI primers, with a second-round multiplex PCR after it. Using its own MiXCR run on the multiplex PCR reads, TCRdb lists one record per CDR3 protein. Of around 400,000 distinct CDR3 sequences in the sample, roughly 21% were seen once. Sequenced material: peripheral blood. The source of these receptors is a woman under 30 with stable Graves' hyperthyroidism.

This clonotype was observed at least ten times. This sequence joins TRBV24-1 and TRBJ1-5; no firm D call. Trimming stripped 5 bases from V and 5 bases from J, with 9 bases between. Germline V gene lookup returns CDR1 KGHDR and CDR2 SFDVKD. CDR3 size: 13 residues. CDR3 bases: TGTGCCACCAGTGTTGGGCCGGATCAGCCCCAGCATTTT. Its translation is CATSVGPDQPQHF.

The CDR3 DNA sequence: TGTGCCAGCTCACACCTCCCTACCAGGAATCCCTCCTACGAGCAGTACTTC. It encodes CASSHLPTRNPSYEQYF. V and J are TRBV18 and TRBJ2-7; no firm D call. V shed 4 bases and J shed 0 bases, with 19 bases lying between them. CDR1 is KGHSH and CDR2 is LQKENI in the germline V gene. CDR3 length: 17 residues.

This clonotype was observed many times. The V call is TRBV12-3 or TRBV12-4, the J call TRBJ1-1, with D possibly TRBD1 on 5 matching bases. The ends were cut back, 1 base at V and 3 bases at J, with 6 bases in the middle. CDR3 size: 13 residues. CDR3 protein: CASSLEGDTEAFF. Written as DNA, the CDR3 is TGTGCCAGCAGTTTAGAAGGGGACACTGAAGCTTTCTTT.

In its sample, this clonotype is medium-sized (0.01 to 0.1%). The V call is TRBV6-1, the J call TRBJ1-1; 7 bases agree with TRBD1. Germline CDR1 MNHNS, CDR2 SASEGT. V gave up 4 bases and J gave up 4 bases; unmatched junction bases: 9. The CDR3 runs to 15 residues. The CDR3 protein is CASSVRQGRGTEAFF. CDR3 DNA: TGTGCCAGCAGTGTACGACAGGGCCGGGGCACTGAAGCTTTCTTT.

At least ten counts were recorded for this clonotype. The chain combines TRBV6-2 or TRBV6-3 with TRBJ2-5; D is ambiguous. The CDR3 contains 17 residues. Trimming removed 0 bases from V and 1 base from J, with 15 bases in between. Germline V CDR1 and CDR2: MNHEY, SVGEGT. The CDR3 sequence: CASSYSAFSTRQETQYF. Written as DNA, the CDR3 is TGTGCCAGCAGTTACTCGGCATTCTCAACCCGCCAAGAGACCCAGTACTTC.

This clonotype was seen ten or more times. The V gene is TRBV7-8, the J gene TRBJ1-1; D gene unclear. CDR1 is SGHVS, CDR2 FQNEAQ, per germline. V shed 5 bases and J shed 7 bases, with 11 bases lying between them. This CDR3 region has 12 residues. CDR3 coding DNA: TGTGCCAGCAGCCTGACTCAATTTGAAGCTTTCTTT. Translating gives CASSLTQFEAFF.

The table lists this clonotype with many counts. The chain is built from TRBV29-1 and TRBJ1-1; D is unclear. Germline loops: CDR1 SQVTM, CDR2 ANQGSEA. The CDR3 contains 11 residues. V lost 4 bases and J 1 base, leaving 4 bases between the germline ends. The CDR3 DNA sequence: TGCAGCGTTGCCAGGAACACTGAAGCTTTCTTT. It encodes CSVARNTEAFF.

This clonotype was recorded at least ten times. The J gene is TRBJ1-1, the V gene TRBV19, with 7 bases matching TRBD1. Germline CDR1 is LNHDA and CDR2 is SQIVND (reference sequence). Trimming took 5 bases from V and 0 from J; bases not matched to a gene: 6. The CDR3 covers 15 residues. CDR3 amino acids: CASSAMGQLNTEAFF. CDR3 sequence (DNA): TGTGCCAGTAGTGCTATGGGACAGTTGAACACTGAAGCTTTCTTT.

This clonotype has a count of ten or more. The J gene is TRBJ1-2, the V gene TRBV24-1, with TRBD1 matching 7 bases. With 2 bases clipped from V and 8 bases from J, the junction kept 10 bases outside the gene matches. The CDR3 has 15 amino acids. The germline V gene has CDR1 KGHDR and CDR2 SFDVKD. The CDR3 loop is CATSDSPGQRAGYTF. In nucleotides, the CDR3 is TGTGCCACCAGTGATTCTCCGGGACAGAGAGCCGGCTACACCTTC.